These 19 T cell receptor beta chains were all obtained from the same sample, sequenced in a study of blood T cell repertoires in COVID-19. This table comes from immunoSEQ multiplex PCR, and its TCRdb copy is limited to in-frame clones, with some not included. The sample records roughly 3,300 clones, approximately 80% being singletons. The sample was peripheral blood. Every receptor here comes from a human donor in a cohort sampled during active COVID-19.

The chain links TRBV9 to TRBJ1-6; D remains unclear. With 0 bases removed from V and 8 bases from J, the gap between germline ends came to 9 bases. CDR3 length: 14 amino acids. CDR1 is SGDLS and CDR2 is YYNGEE in the germline V gene. This chain's CDR3 is CASSVGITDSPLHF. CDR3 sequence (DNA): TGTGCCAGCAGCGTAGGCATCACTGATTCACCCCTCCACTTT.

A few counts support this clone. The chain uses TRBV5-8 and TRBJ1-5, with D possibly matching TRBD1 (5 bases). From germline, CDR1 is SGHTS and CDR2 YDEGEE. V was trimmed by 3 bases and J by 6 bases, leaving 22 bases between them. The CDR3 sequence is 17 residues long. CDR3 sequence reads: CASSSAPMGPLVQPQHF. As DNA, the CDR3 is TGTGCCAGCAGCTCCGCCCCGATGGGGCCCCTAGTTCAGCCCCAGCATTTT.

This clone occurred once. This chain uses TRBV15 with TRBJ2-7, with 9 bases that match TRBD2. J was trimmed by 3 bases and V by 0 bases; bases with no gene match: 3. This CDR3 has 15 amino acids. Germline assignment: CDR1 LNHNV and CDR2 YYDKDF (reference sequence). CDR3 amino acids: CATSRDISGGYEQYF. CDR3 DNA: TGTGCCACCAGCAGAGATATTAGCGGGGGCTACGAGCAGTACTTC.

The chain employs TRBV19 and TRBJ2-7; D uncertain. The CDR3 has 13 residues. The V end was cut by 0 bases, the J end by 3 bases, with 6 bases between. Germline V gene data show CDR1 as LNHDA and CDR2 as SQIVND (reference sequence). The CDR3 DNA reads TGTGCCAGTAGTATAGAAGGCGGCTACGAGCAGTACTTC. Translated, it gives CASSIEGGYEQYF.

J is TRBJ2-7 and V is TRBV1; the listed D gene, TRBD2, was not tested against the DNA. TRBV1 is marked as a pseudogene. This CDR3 has 15 residues. CDR3 region: CTSSPRRDLGGEQYF. The CDR3 DNA is TGCACCAGCAGCCCCCGGCGAGACCTGGGCGGGGAGCAGTACTTC.

A single count supports this clone. The chain couples TRBV5-6 to TRBJ1-2, with TRBD1 identical over 10 bases. There are 14 residues in the CDR3. The germline gives CDR1 SGHDT, CDR2 YYEEEE. Losses at the gene ends were 4 bases for V and 4 bases for J; bases not matched to a gene: 4. CDR3 nucleotides: TGTGCCAGCAGCCCGGGACAGGGGACCTATGGCTACACCTTC. It translates to CASSPGQGTYGYTF. The full variable domain, its missing parts supplied by reference TRBV5-6 and TRBJ1-2, is DAGVTQSPTHLIKTRGQQVTLRCSPKSGHDTVSWYQQALGQGPQFIFQYYEEEERQRGNFPDRFSGHQFPNYSSELNVNALLLGDSALYLCASSPGQGTYGYTFGSGTRLTVV.

The chain links TRBV10-3 to TRBJ1-2; 8 bases are a match to TRBD1. The CDR3 consists of 13 residues. Trimming cost V 10 bases and J 0 bases; bases outside gene matches: 4. Looked up from germline, CDR1 is ENHRY and CDR2 is SYGVKD. The CDR3 spells CATGQGSNYGYTF. The CDR3 DNA sequence: TGTGCCACCGGACAGGGATCTAACTATGGCTACACCTTC.

CDR3 protein: CASSLQGLAGTDTQYF. The DNA for the CDR3 is TGTGCCAGCAGCCTACAGGGGTTGGCGGGCACAGATACGCAGTATTTT. This chain connects TRBV27 to TRBJ2-3; 7 nucleotides match TRBD1. The trim removed 6 bases at V and 1 base at J, leaving 10 bases unmatched. Germline V gene sequence: CDR1 MNHEY, CDR2 SMNVEV (reference sequence). The CDR3 contains 16 residues.

This rearrangement joins TRBV7-6 to TRBJ2-5, with a tentative D call TRBD2 (6 bases). The V end was cut by 6 bases, the J end by 5 bases, with 13 bases between. Germline CDR1 is SGHVS and CDR2 is FNYEAQ. The CDR3 is 13 residues long. The CDR3 spells CASRPRGGETQYF. In DNA, the CDR3 is TGTGCCAGCAGACCACGGGGAGGTGAGACCCAGTACTTC.

J is TRBJ2-5 and V is TRBV30; D is possibly TRBD2 (5 bases). This CDR3 is 10 amino acids long. V lost 8 bases to trimming and J lost 4 bases, with 8 bases between them. CDR1 and CDR2 (germline): GTSNPN, SVGIG (reference sequence). The CDR3, as DNA: TGTGCCCGCGGGCGAGAGACCCAGTACTTC. This gives the protein CARGRETQYF.

The chain employs TRBV6-2 or TRBV6-3 and TRBJ2-3, with D maybe TRBD2 (7 bases). CDR3 length equals 15 residues. Per the germline V gene, CDR1 is MNHEY and CDR2 is SVGEGT. The V gene lost 3 bases and the J gene lost 5 bases, with 15 bases spanning the gap. The CDR3 DNA follows: TGTGCCAGCAGTTATCCCGGGGGGCGCGGAGATACGCAGTATTTT. As protein: CASSYPGGRGDTQYF.

This clone has a handful of counts. The chain recombines TRBV19 with TRBJ2-1, with TRBD1 as a possible D gene (7 bases). V dropped 10 bases and J dropped 2 bases, with 18 bases sitting between them. Looked up from germline, CDR1 is LNHDA and CDR2 is SQIVND (reference sequence). There are 15 residues in the CDR3. CDR3 sequence: CATSGGTGAYNEQFF. Written as DNA, the CDR3 is TGTGCCACCTCAGGGGGGACGGGGGCCTACAATGAGCAGTTCTTC.

This clone was seen a few times. This CDR3 is also generated by other DNA sequences in the sample. This chain joins TRBV27 and TRBJ1-5; D might be TRBD1 (6 bases). The CDR3 sequence is 13 residues long. Trimming pared 3 bases from V and 4 bases from J, leaving 7 bases between. Germline V lookup: CDR1 MNHEY, CDR2 SMNVEV (reference sequence). The CDR3 DNA follows: TGTGCCAGCAGTTTGAGGGGGAATCAGCCCCAGCATTTT. Translated: CASSLRGNQPQHF.

CDR3 DNA: TGTGCCAGTAGTACCACGATACTAGCGGGGGGCAGGGAGACCCAGTACTTC. As protein: CASSTTILAGGRETQYF. V usage is TRBV19 and J usage is TRBJ2-5, with 12 bases aligning to TRBD2. The germline V gene has CDR1 LNHDA and CDR2 SQIVND (reference sequence). Losses at the gene ends were 4 bases for V and 5 bases for J; bases not matched to a gene: 11. CDR3 size: 17 residues.

The chain employs TRBV6-5 and TRBJ1-4; D is perhaps TRBD1 (5 bases). V was shortened by 5 bases and J by 7 bases, with 14 bases between the two germline ends. This CDR3 comprises 14 residues. CDR1 is MNHEY and CDR2 is SVGAGI in the germline V gene. The CDR3 loop reads CASSKGRVREKLFF. For the CDR3, the DNA is TGTGCCAGCAGTAAGGGCAGGGTGCGTGAAAAACTGTTTTTT.

V gene TRBV3-1 (or the pseudogene TRBV3-2) combines with J gene TRBJ2-3; 8 bases are shared with TRBD2. V trimming: 5 bases; J trimming: 3 bases; junction bases outside the gene matches: 10. The CDR3 covers 16 residues. Germline CDR1 and CDR2: LGHDT and YNNKEL (reference sequence). The CDR3 nucleotides read TGTGCCAGCAGCATGGCTATGACGGGGGGGACAGATACGCAGTATTTT. This gives the protein CASSMAMTGGTDTQYF.

The CDR3, as DNA: TGTGCCAGCAGGGGACCGGGACAGGGAAGTGGCTACACCTTC. It specifies CASRGPGQGSGYTF. This chain joins TRBV6-5 and TRBJ1-2; 9 nucleotides align to TRBD1. This CDR3 has 14 amino acids. Losses at the gene ends were 6 bases for V and 7 bases for J; bases not matched to a gene: 9. CDR1 is MNHEY, CDR2 SVGAGI, per germline.

The chain has TRBV23-1 and TRBJ1-1; D is uncertain. TRBV23-1 is recorded as an ORF, its role being uncertain. V shed 0 bases and J shed 0 bases, with 20 bases lying between them. CDR3 size: 19 residues. The CDR3 sequence: CASSQSYGGWTGMNTEAFF. For the CDR3, the DNA is TGCGCCAGCAGTCAATCTTACGGCGGGTGGACGGGGATGAACACTGAAGCTTTCTTT.

The chain has TRBV6-2 or TRBV6-3 and TRBJ2-7; TRBD2 matches 12 bases. Germline trimming cut 3 bases from V and 2 bases from J; bases unmatched to any gene: 2. Germline V CDR1 and CDR2: MNHEY, SVGEGT. The CDR3 contains 15 residues. CDR3 in amino acids: CASSYRTSGAYEQYF. The CDR3 DNA reads as TGTGCCAGCAGTTATCGGACTAGCGGGGCCTACGAGCAGTACTTC.